The next 21 T cell receptor beta chains were all read from a single sample in a study of T cell responses to AZD1222 COVID-19 vaccine. The protocol was immunoSEQ multiplex PCR, while the TCRdb copy is restricted to in-frame clones and leaves out a portion. The table has approximately 130,000 clones, around 90% seen once. The sequencing here drew on peripheral blood, taken on day 0 of AZD1222 vaccination. Source of these receptors: an adult in good health.

This chain connects TRBV7-2 to TRBJ2-7; D is unclear. Germline CDR1 and CDR2: SGHTA and FQGNSA. CDR3 length equals 14 residues. V was trimmed by 5 bases and J by 2 bases, leaving 13 bases between them. CDR3 in DNA: TGTGCCAGCAGCCCGTTCGCCTCCCCCTACGAGCAGTACTTC. Translation gives CASSPFASPYEQYF. The full variable domain, with the rest looked up from reference TRBV7-2 and TRBJ2-7, is GAGVSQSPSNKVTEKGKDVELRCDPISGHTALYWYRQSLGQGLEFLIYFQGNSAPDKSGLPSDRFSAERTGGSVSTLTIQRTQQEDSAVYLCASSPFASPYEQYFGPGTRLTVT.

The chain has TRBV6-1 and TRBJ2-7, with D possibly being TRBD2 (5 bases). CDR3 length: 14 amino acids. V gave up 1 base and J gave up 11 bases, with 18 bases separating them. Germline values: CDR1 MNHNS, CDR2 SASEGT. CDR3 in DNA: TGTGCCAGCAGTGAAGTCACGGTGGCCGGGGTAGAGTACTTC. This translates into CASSEVTVAGVEYF.

The V call is TRBV30, the J call TRBJ2-7; TRBD1 aligns across 8 bases. Losses at the gene ends were 5 bases for V and 7 bases for J; bases not matched to a gene: 10. Germline CDR1 is GTSNPN and CDR2 is SVGIG (reference sequence). The CDR3 totals 13 residues. CDR3 protein: CAWGGPGGMEQYF. The CDR3 nucleotides read TGTGCCTGGGGGGGGCCAGGGGGCATGGAGCAGTACTTC.

The chain is built from TRBV18 and TRBJ2-2; 9 bases map to TRBD2. Germline loops: CDR1 KGHSH, CDR2 LQKENI. This CDR3 region has 17 residues. The trim removed 2 bases at V and 5 bases at J, leaving 9 bases unmatched. The CDR3 region has the DNA TGTGCCAGCTCACCAGGCCTAGCGGGGACTAAAACCGGGGAGCTGTTTTTT. It yields the protein CASSPGLAGTKTGELFF.

In DNA form, the CDR3 reads TGTGCCGGCAGGGGGAGGGGCTACGAGCAGTACTTC. Translation gives CAGRGRGYEQYF. This sequence joins TRBV30 and TRBJ2-7; the D call may be TRBD1 or TRBD2 (7 bases each). CDR3 length: 12 amino acids. Trimming took off 8 bases at V and 3 bases at J, with 14 bases between the two ends. Germline loops: CDR1 GTSNPN, CDR2 SVGIG (reference sequence).

The CDR3 here is CASSAGNANTEAFF. The CDR3 DNA reads TGTGCCAGCAGCGCAGGAAACGCGAACACTGAAGCTTTCTTT. The chain couples TRBV7-3 to TRBJ1-1; D gene ambiguous. Germline-derived CDR1 and CDR2 are SGHTA and FQGTGA. The CDR3 is 14 residues long. Trimming cost V 5 bases and J 1 base, with 11 bases left between them.

Written as DNA, the CDR3 is TGTGCCAGTAGTGCTACGGCTTATAGCAATCAGCCCCAGCATTTT. It specifies CASSATAYSNQPQHF. The chain links TRBV19 to TRBJ1-5; D is unresolved. Germline V lookup: CDR1 LNHDA, CDR2 SQIVND (reference sequence). The CDR3 is made up of 15 amino acids. V shed 5 bases and J shed 0 bases, with 11 bases lying between them. Together with reference TRBV19 and TRBJ1-5, the CDR3 gives the full variable domain: DGGITQSPKYLFRKEGQNVTLSCEQNLNHDAMYWYRQDPGQGLRLIYYSQIVNDFQKGDIAEGYSVSREKKESFPLTVTSAQKNPTAFYLCASSATAYSNQPQHFGDGTRLSIL.

The chain carries TRBV5-1 and TRBJ2-6; D is unresolved. Germline loops: CDR1 SGHRS, CDR2 YFSETQ. Trimming stripped 0 bases from V and 0 bases from J, with 7 bases between. CDR3 length: 16 amino acids. Written as DNA, the CDR3 is TGCGCCAGCAGCTTGGGCCAGTTCTCTGGGGCCAACGTCCTGACTTTC. Amino acid sequence: CASSLGQFSGANVLTF.

The genes are TRBV5-8 and TRBJ1-1, with D hard to call. This CDR3 is 15 amino acids long. Trimming took 0 bases from V and 0 from J, leaving 9 bases between them. CDR1 is SGHTS, CDR2 YDEGEE, per germline. The CDR3 DNA is TGTGCCAGCAGCTTGGCCAGGCCTCTGAACACTGAAGCTTTCTTT. Translating it yields CASSLARPLNTEAFF.

In its sample, this clone was seen once. The chain carries TRBV12-3 or TRBV12-4 and TRBJ2-7; no reliable D call. V was trimmed by 3 bases and J by 7 bases, leaving 10 bases between them. This CDR3 is built from 12 residues. The CDR3 loop is CASSFAESEQYF. CDR3 coding DNA: TGTGCCAGCAGTTTTGCGGAGTCGGAGCAGTACTTC.

This clone was observed once. V gene TRBV7-2 combines with J gene TRBJ2-1; D remains unclear. CDR3 length equals 15 residues. The ends were cut back, 5 bases at V and 1 base at J, with 12 bases in the middle. Germline CDR1 SGHTA, CDR2 FQGNSA. The chain's CDR3 is CASSPSGISYNEQFF. The CDR3 nucleotides are TGTGCCAGCAGCCCCTCGGGTATTTCCTACAATGAGCAGTTCTTC.

V usage is TRBV18 and J usage is TRBJ1-4; no firm D call. Germline CDR1 is KGHSH and CDR2 is LQKENI. The CDR3 totals 13 residues. V gave up 3 bases and J gave up 2 bases, with 4 bases separating them. CDR3 DNA sequence: TGTGCCAGCTCACCCTGGACTAATGAAAAACTGTTTTTT. It encodes CASSPWTNEKLFF.

The CDR3 DNA reads TGTGCCAGCAGCCCATTGCCGGGACAGGGTAACTATGGCTACACCTTC. Protein sequence: CASSPLPGQGNYGYTF. This rearrangement joins TRBV11-2 to TRBJ1-2; 9 nucleotides match TRBD1. V trimming: 5 bases; J trimming: 1 base; junction bases outside the gene matches: 8. The V gene's germline CDR1 is SGHAT and CDR2 FQNNGV. This CDR3 contains 16 residues.

The chain joins TRBV3-1 (or the pseudogene TRBV3-2) to TRBJ2-2; D remains ambiguous. This CDR3 comprises 14 residues. V was clipped by 6 bases and J by 8 bases, with 16 bases between them. Germline V lookup: CDR1 LGHDT, CDR2 YNNKEL (reference sequence). CDR3 loop: CASSQMTQTGELFF. CDR3 bases: TGTGCCAGCAGTCAGATGACCCAAACGGGGGAGCTGTTTTTT.

The CDR3 region has the DNA TGTGCCAGCAGTACGGACAGGGGGACCCAAGAGACCCAGTACTTC. Translation: CASSTDRGTQETQYF. J is TRBJ2-5 and V is TRBV5-4; 10 positions match TRBD1. J gave up 1 base and V 5 bases, and 5 bases lay outside the gene matches. The CDR3 loop spans 15 amino acids. Germline V lookup: CDR1 SGHNT, CDR2 YYREEE (reference sequence).

The chain has TRBV5-1 and TRBJ1-2, with D unresolved. The germline V gene has CDR1 SGHRS and CDR2 YFSETQ. This CDR3 is 15 amino acids long. The V end was cut by 2 bases, the J end by 5 bases, with 16 bases between. DNA of the CDR3: TGCGCCAGCAGCTTCCCCGATCCCCATAGATATGGCTACACCTTC. This sequence encodes CASSFPDPHRYGYTF.

The chain recombines TRBV6-5 with TRBJ1-1, with D perhaps TRBD1 (6 bases). The CDR3 is 14 amino acids. Trimming removed 6 bases from V and 5 bases from J, with 16 bases in between. CDR1 is MNHEY, CDR2 SVGAGI, per germline. CDR3 sequence (DNA): TGTGCCAGCAGCCGGGACACCCCCGGGACTGAAGCTTTCTTT. Translated, it gives CASSRDTPGTEAFF.

The chain carries TRBV3-1 (or the pseudogene TRBV3-2) and TRBJ2-1; the match to TRBD1 covers 11 bases. The CDR3 extends over 16 amino acids. The germline gives CDR1 LGHDT, CDR2 YNNKEL (reference sequence). V shed 5 bases, J shed 8 bases, and the junction held 11 bases outside the gene matches. The CDR3 region is CASSAWTGGVGDEQFF. CDR3 nucleotides: TGTGCCAGCAGCGCATGGACAGGGGGCGTAGGGGATGAGCAGTTCTTC.

The chain recombines TRBV27 with TRBJ1-2, with a weak D call TRBD1 (6 bases). The CDR3 is made up of 18 amino acids. V lost 6 bases to trimming and J lost 0 bases, with 23 bases between them. Germline lookup yields CDR1 MNHEY and CDR2 SMNVEV (reference sequence). This chain's CDR3 is CASRTTDSTITTNYGYTF. The CDR3 DNA is TGTGCCAGCAGGACCACGGACAGCACGATAACCACTAACTATGGCTACACCTTC.

The chain links TRBV18 to TRBJ1-2, with D maybe TRBD1 (6 bases). CDR1 is KGHSH, CDR2 LQKENI, per germline. V shed 3 bases and J shed 5 bases, with 13 bases lying between them. There are 14 residues in the CDR3. Here the CDR3 reads CASSPVRGDYGYTF. In nucleotides, the CDR3 is TGTGCCAGCTCACCGGTTAGGGGGGATTATGGCTACACCTTC.

A remark on this clone: A junction boundary mismatches the germline segment, possibly from a read error. The V call is TRBV28, the J call TRBJ1-1; no definite D call. The CDR3 totals 13 residues. Germline values: CDR1 MDHEN, CDR2 SYDVKM. Written as DNA, the CDR3 is TGTGCCAGCACTTTAAGGCCGACGGGGGAAGCTTTCTTT. Residues: CASTLRPTGEAFF.